The 22 T cell receptor beta chains given below trace back to one sample, sequenced in a study of blood T cell repertoires in COVID-19. The table came from immunoSEQ multiplex PCR; TCRdb's copy has only in-frame clones and leaves some out. The sample consists of roughly 190,000 clones, approximately 91% of them appearing once. What was sequenced was peripheral blood. The source is a man younger than 45 with acute or convalescent COVID-19.

The chain employs TRBV5-1 and TRBJ1-2; 8 nucleotides agree with TRBD1. The CDR3 is 16 amino acids. Unmatched junction bases numbered 14, after V lost 4 bases and J lost 6 bases. Germline CDR1 reads SGHRS; CDR2 reads YFSETQ. The CDR3 protein is CASSLTGVSGSDGYTF. The CDR3 bases are TGCGCCAGCAGCCTGACAGGGGTATCGGGGTCTGATGGCTACACCTTC.

J is TRBJ2-7 and V is TRBV9; the match to TRBD2 covers 10 bases. Germline V lookup: CDR1 SGDLS, CDR2 YYNGEE. The V and J ends lost 0 bases and 7 bases, in that order; junction bases with no gene match: 7. This CDR3 contains 15 residues. The CDR3 DNA reads as TGTGCCAGCAGCGTAGACCCAGCGGGAGGGGGGGAGCAGTACTTC. This sequence encodes CASSVDPAGGGEQYF.

The chain carries TRBV4-1 and TRBJ2-1, with 11 bases aligning to TRBD2. The junction had 12 bases not matched to a gene; V was cut back by 4 bases and J by 7 bases. From germline, CDR1 is MGHRA and CDR2 YSYEKL. CDR3 length equals 17 residues. The CDR3 protein is CASSRTLAGGPFNEQFF. Here the CDR3 DNA reads TGCGCCAGCAGCCGGACCTTAGCGGGGGGGCCGTTTAATGAGCAGTTCTTC.

V and J are TRBV7-9 and TRBJ2-5; 7 bases match TRBD2. The V gene end was trimmed by 3 bases and the J gene end by 2 bases; junction bases not matched to a gene: 3. This CDR3 spans 14 amino acids. Germline CDR1 and CDR2: SEHNR and FQNEAQ (reference sequence). CDR3 DNA: TGTGCCAGCAGCTTGCCTAGCGGTCAAGAGACCCAGTACTTC. Its translation is CASSLPSGQETQYF. Looking up the rest from reference TRBV7-9 and TRBJ2-5 gives the full variable domain: DTGVSQNPRHKITKRGQNVTFRCDPISEHNRLYWYRQTLGQGPEFLTYFQNEAQLEKSRLLSDRFSAERPKGSFSTLEIQRTEQGDSAMYLCASSLPSGQETQYFGPGTRLLVL.

The V and J genes are TRBV7-3 and TRBJ2-2, with TRBD2 matching over 8 bases. Germline-derived CDR1 and CDR2 are SGHTA and FQGTGA. After removal of 5 bases from V and 0 bases from J, the junction contained 11 bases not matched to a gene. CDR3 length: 18 residues. The CDR3 protein is CASSPRPAGGPNTGELFF. The CDR3 region has the DNA TGTGCCAGCAGCCCACGTCCGGCGGGGGGACCGAACACCGGGGAGCTGTTTTTT.

V is TRBV11-3 and J is TRBJ2-1, with D tentatively TRBD2 (6 bases). The CDR3 length is 12 residues. Trimming removed 5 bases at V and 7 bases at J, with 9 bases between. Germline CDR1 SGHNT, CDR2 YENEEA. The CDR3 DNA sequence: TGTGCCAGCAGCCCGGGAGAGAATGAGCAGTTCTTC. Translation gives CASSPGENEQFF.

This sequence joins TRBV5-4 and TRBJ2-7; 7 bases are a match to TRBD2. The junction had 4 bases not matched to a gene; V was cut back by 3 bases and J by 4 bases. The CDR3 is made up of 13 amino acids. CDR1 SGHNT and CDR2 YYREEE come from the germline V gene (reference sequence). In nucleotides, the CDR3 is TGTGCCAGCAGCTCACACGGGGGGTACGAGCAGTACTTC. Protein sequence: CASSSHGGYEQYF.

The chain joins TRBV28 to TRBJ1-2; the match to TRBD1 covers 7 bases. The CDR3 consists of 15 residues. V lost 6 bases, J lost 8 bases, and 15 bases stayed unmatched. Germline CDR1 is MDHEN and CDR2 is SYDVKM. For the CDR3, the DNA is TGTGCCAGCAGCCCTCATCGACAGGGTAGGGGCGGCTACACCTTC. Its protein product is CASSPHRQGRGGYTF.

This clone was picked up one time. This chain links TRBV11-1 with TRBJ2-3; the D gene is possibly TRBD2 (5 bases). V gave up 5 bases and J gave up 6 bases, with 15 bases separating them. The CDR3 is 14 residues long. The germline V gene has CDR1 SGHAT and CDR2 FQDESV (reference sequence). CDR3 in amino acids: CASSPGSRLDTQYF. DNA of the CDR3: TGTGCCAGCAGCCCGGGGTCTCGTTTGGATACGCAGTATTTT. Drawing the rest from reference TRBV11-1 and TRBJ2-3, the complete variable domain is EAEVAQSPRYKITEKSQAVAFWCDPISGHATLYWYRQILGQGPELLVQFQDESVVDDSQLPKDRFSAERLKGVDSTLKIQPAELGDSAMYLCASSPGSRLDTQYFGPGTRLTVL.

A few counts support this clone. The CDR3 sequence is CASSLREHVYSPLHF. The CDR3 DNA is TGCGCCAGCAGCTTAAGGGAGCACGTTTATTCACCCCTCCACTTT. The chain employs TRBV5-1 and TRBJ1-6; D ambiguous. The germline V gene has CDR1 SGHRS and CDR2 YFSETQ. This CDR3 contains 15 residues. V was cut by 2 bases and J by 8 bases, with 14 bases left in between.

J is TRBJ1-6 and V is TRBV6-5; D uncertain. The V end lost 0 bases, the J end lost 10 bases, and 7 bases lay between the germline ends. Germline V lookup: CDR1 MNHEY, CDR2 SVGAGI. This CDR3 region has 13 residues. Here the CDR3 DNA reads TGTGCCAGCAGTTACTCTACTACGTCACCCCTCCACTTT. This codes for CASSYSTTSPLHF.

The J gene is TRBJ2-3, the V gene TRBV18; D call uncertain. V lost 5 bases and J 5 bases, leaving 11 bases between the germline ends. This CDR3 contains 13 residues. Germline CDR1 reads KGHSH; CDR2 reads LQKENI. This CDR3 is CASSWARGDTQYF. The CDR3 DNA is TGTGCCAGCTCATGGGCCCGTGGAGATACGCAGTATTTT.

This chain uses TRBV6-5 with TRBJ2-1; 9 nucleotides align to TRBD2. Germline CDR1 reads MNHEY; CDR2 reads SVGAGI. V lost 4 bases and J lost 5; bases outside the gene matches: 6. This CDR3 is built from 15 residues. The CDR3 spells CASSWAREGNNEQFF. DNA for the CDR3: TGTGCCAGCAGTTGGGCGCGGGAGGGTAACAATGAGCAGTTCTTC.

The chain couples TRBV7-6 to TRBJ1-4, with D perhaps TRBD1 (5 bases). The CDR3 totals 16 residues. Germline V lookup: CDR1 SGHVS, CDR2 FNYEAQ. The germline V and J ends were trimmed by 5 bases and 7 bases, with 20 bases remaining between them. The CDR3 region is CASSPSGDGRGEKLFF. In DNA form, the CDR3 reads TGTGCCAGCAGCCCCTCGGGAGACGGTAGGGGTGAAAAACTGTTTTTT.

The V and J genes are TRBV19 and TRBJ1-5, with D possibly being TRBD1 (5 bases). CDR3 length: 13 amino acids. Between the trimmed V and J ends, which lost 6 bases and 4 bases, there was a span of 10 bases. From germline, CDR1 is LNHDA and CDR2 SQIVND (reference sequence). The CDR3: CASRGLINQPQHF. DNA for the CDR3: TGTGCCAGTAGGGGACTTATAAATCAGCCCCAGCATTTT. The full variable domain, completed using reference TRBV19 and TRBJ1-5, is DGGITQSPKYLFRKEGQNVTLSCEQNLNHDAMYWYRQDPGQGLRLIYYSQIVNDFQKGDIAEGYSVSREKKESFPLTVTSAQKNPTAFYLCASRGLINQPQHFGDGTRLSIL.

The V call is TRBV14, the J call TRBJ2-5; 16 positions match TRBD2. The CDR3 is made up of 18 amino acids. V lost 4 bases, J lost 1 base, and 6 bases stayed unmatched. Germline CDR1 is SGHDN and CDR2 is FVKESK. The CDR3 here is CASSPGLAGGWSQETQYF. CDR3 nucleotide sequence: TGTGCCAGCAGCCCGGGACTAGCGGGGGGGTGGAGCCAAGAGACCCAGTACTTC. Looking up the rest from reference TRBV14 and TRBJ2-5 gives the full variable domain: EAGVTQFPSHSVIEKGQTVTLRCDPISGHDNLYWYRRVMGKEIKFLLHFVKESKQDESGMPNNRFLAERTGGTYSTLKVQPAELEDSGVYFCASSPGLAGGWSQETQYFGPGTRLLVL.

This clone occurred once. V gene TRBV5-8 combines with J gene TRBJ2-5, with 9 bases that match TRBD1. Unmatched junction bases numbered 3, after V lost 1 base and J lost 5 bases. From germline, CDR1 is SGHTS and CDR2 YDEGEE. CDR3 size: 14 residues. The CDR3 DNA is TGTGCCAGCAGCTTGACAGGGGGCGGGGAGACCCAGTACTTC. Its protein product is CASSLTGGGETQYF.

V gene TRBV7-3 combines with J gene TRBJ1-1, with D perhaps TRBD1 (5 bases). V was clipped by 2 bases and J by 8 bases, with 18 bases between them. The CDR3 loop spans 15 amino acids. The germline V gene encodes CDR1 SGHTA and CDR2 FQGTGA. The CDR3 here is CASSLGHGGLSEAFF. The CDR3, as DNA: TGTGCCAGCAGCTTAGGCCACGGGGGTTTATCCGAAGCTTTCTTT.

The chain links TRBV18 to TRBJ2-1; 8 nucleotides align to TRBD2. CDR1 and CDR2 from the germline V gene are KGHSH and LQKENI. V gave up 4 bases and J gave up 6 bases; unmatched junction bases: 8. CDR3 length equals 15 residues. The CDR3 loop is CASSLRTSWGNEQFF. CDR3 bases: TGTGCCAGCTCACTCCGGACTAGCTGGGGCAATGAGCAGTTCTTC.

This rearrangement joins TRBV5-1 to TRBJ2-2; TRBD2 might be the D (5 bases). This CDR3 is 14 amino acids long. With 4 bases removed from V and 6 bases from J, the gap between germline ends came to 13 bases. The germline gives CDR1 SGHRS, CDR2 YFSETQ. The CDR3 region is CASSSTAGAGELFF. The CDR3 nucleotides read TGCGCCAGCAGCAGCACGGCCGGGGCCGGGGAGCTGTTTTTT.

A few counts support this clone. The CDR3 DNA is TGTGCCAGCAGCTTAGGCGCCAGGTCCAGCTCCTATAATTCACCCCTCCACTTT. It translates to CASSLGARSSSYNSPLHF. V usage is TRBV7-9 and J usage is TRBJ1-6; D unresolved. CDR1 SEHNR and CDR2 FQNEAQ come from the germline V gene (reference sequence). The CDR3 runs 18 residues. Trimming left V 1 base short and J 0 bases short, with 13 bases between.

This sequence joins TRBV21-1 and TRBJ2-1; the table calls TRBD1, which could not be checked here. TRBV21-1 is a pseudogene segment. The CDR3 has 13 residues. The CDR3 nucleotides read TGTGCCAGCAGCAAAGGCCCCAGGTTAGAGCAGTTCTTC. Translating gives CASSKGPRLEQFF.